A selection of T cell receptor beta chains follows, all from one sample in a study of human T cells and chemical hapten exposure. Each CDR3 protein is one row after TCRdb ran MiXCR on the RACE reads. The sample includes 180,000 or so distinct CDR3 sequences, about 14% of them seen just once. Here the sequenced sample was whole blood, taken in connection with sensitization to the hapten diphenylcyclopropenone (DPC). Receptor source: a woman under 40 with alopecia areata. Some clones in this sample may be carry-over from other donors' samples. Both conserved end residues are part of each CDR3. Each record gives: J gene, D gene, clone size, V gene, CDR3 protein, CDR3 DNA. A D gene is named only where the DNA matches it firmly. Clone sizes are given selectively: once, few, many, or a class where the clone is expanded.

TRBJ2-1,TRBD2,NA,TRBV9,CASSVVSGGTPFF,TGTGCCAGCAGCGTAGTTAGCGGGGGGACCCCATTCTTC
TRBJ2-3,NA,few,TRBV18,CASSPSSGVSGDTQYF,TGTGCCAGCTCACCATCTTCCGGGGTTTCGGGAGATACGCAGTATTTT
TRBJ1-5,NA,NA,TRBV15,CASGRDHSNQPQHF,TGTGCCAGCGGCAGGGACCATAGCAATCAGCCCCAGCATTTT
TRBJ1-1,TRBD1,NA,TRBV24-1,CATRAGGWNTEAFF,TGTGCCACCAGGGCAGGGGGTTGGAACACTGAAGCTTTCTTT
TRBJ1-1,NA,few,TRBV6-2/TRBV6-3,CASSAPGRNTEAFF,TGTGCCAGCAGTGCTCCTGGGAGGAACACTGAAGCTTTCTTT
TRBJ1-6,NA,NA,TRBV12-3/TRBV12-4,CASSLAPGVVSPLHF,TGTGCCAGCAGTTTAGCCCCCGGGGTGGTATCACCCCTCCACTTT
TRBJ2-7,NA,NA,TRBV2,CASNGGRYEQYF,TGTGCCAGCAATGGGGGGCGCTACGAGCAGTACTTC
TRBJ2-5,NA,NA,TRBV19,CASSFRDEETQYF,TGTGCCAGTAGTTTTCGGGACGAGGAGACCCAGTACTTC
TRBJ2-3,NA,NA,TRBV29-1,CSVDGRTITDTQYF,TGCAGCGTTGACGGCCGAACCATCACAGATACGCAGTATTTT
TRBJ2-5,NA,many,TRBV18,CASSPDQETQYF,TGCGCCAGCAGCCCCGACCAAGAGACCCAGTACTTC
TRBJ2-3,NA,few,TRBV20-1,CSALGSDTQYF,TGCAGTGCGCTAGGGTCGGATACGCAGTATTTT
TRBJ2-7,NA,NA,TRBV9,CASSAHPESSYEQYF,TGTGCCAGCAGCGCTCATCCAGAAAGCTCCTACGAGCAGTACTTC
TRBJ1-1,NA,few,TRBV27,CASSLRNKNTEAFF,TGTGCCAGCAGTTTAAGAAACAAGAACACTGAAGCTTTCTTT
TRBJ2-3,NA,few,TRBV11-3,CASSSAPRLAASTDTQYF,TGTGCCAGCAGCTCTGCCCCTCGGCTAGCAGCTAGCACAGATACGCAGTATTTT
TRBJ2-5,NA,NA,TRBV6-2/TRBV6-3,CASTPGLQETQYF,TGTGCCAGCACTCCGGGACTTCAAGAGACCCAGTACTTC
TRBJ1-2,NA,NA,TRBV6-6,CASSGLLRDYTF,TGTGCCAGCAGTGGACTGTTGAGGGACTACACCTTC
TRBJ2-7,TRBD2,few,TRBV10-1,CASSDGAAGVNEQYF,TGCGCCAGCAGTGATGGTGCCGCGGGAGTTAACGAGCAGTACTTC
TRBJ2-5,NA,NA,TRBV28,CANSSRLRLETQYF,TGTGCCAACAGTTCCCGTTTGAGGCTAGAGACCCAGTACTTC
TRBJ1-5,NA,NA,TRBV12-3/TRBV12-4,CASSGDGYQPQHF,TGTGCCAGCAGTGGGGACGGGTATCAGCCCCAGCATTTT
TRBJ2-1,NA,NA,TRBV21-1,CASSKADGGPSWEQFF,TGTGCCAGCAGCAAAGCTGACGGAGGACCTAGTTGGGAGCAGTTCTTC
TRBJ1-5,NA,few,TRBV7-2,CASSLNLAASPQHF,TGTGCCAGCAGCCTTAACTTAGCGGCATCGCCCCAGCATTTT